What follows describes a single T cell receptor (beta chain). Method: immunoSEQ multiplex PCR; TCRdb's copy keeps in-frame clones and lacks some. This sample has about 440,000 clones, with around 90% found just once. The treatment denotes: about 20 received Ad26.COV2.S at low or high dose, single or two shots; about five received placebo; per-sample allocation not given. The study sampled participants on day 63 after the first vaccine or placebo injection. This sample was taken from a study of Ad26.COV2.S vaccination and SARS-CoV-2 variants. The CDR3 spans 17 residues. With V trimmed by 5 bases and J by 0 bases, 12 bases remained unmatched. Germline V gene sequence: CDR1 LNHDA, CDR2 SQIVND (reference sequence).

Sequenced material: peripheral blood, taken in a trial of Ad26.COV2.S vaccine versus placebo. The chain employs TRBV19 and TRBJ2-7, with 8 bases matching TRBD1. This TCR derives from a person between 18 and 65 years old who received the Ad26.COV2.S COVID-19 vaccine or a placebo. Here the CDR3 reads CASSPHAGTGLSYEQYF. DNA of the CDR3: TGTGCCAGTAGTCCCCACGCCGGGACAGGCCTCTCCTACGAGCAGTACTTC.